The 32 T cell receptor beta chains below were found in one sample sequenced in a study of T cell repertoires in cytomegalovirus infection (dated by TCRdb to the late 2010s). Their target antigens are unknown. The sequencer listed for this sample is Illumina HiSeq 1500. TCRdb trimmed the raw reads at Q25, called clones with MiXCR and kept productive beta chains. Each CDR3 protein gets just one entry, which takes the most common genes and DNA from the rows behind it. A total of 110,000 or so distinct CDR3 sequences appear in this sample, 30% to 35% of them only once. The ten largest clones capture 41% of the sample. Reading the label with the study, this specimen's treatment or condition is: in vitro stimulation with specific CMV peptide epitopes to enrich CMV-specific T cells. The input for sequencing was CD8+ T cells from cultured PBMCs, taken from culture after CMV antigen stimulation. The source of these receptors is a human donor in good health (CMV status not recorded). Some clones in this sample may be carry-over from other donors' samples.

V gene TRBV12-3 or TRBV12-4 combines with J gene TRBJ1-1, with no clear D. V gave up 1 base and J gave up 7 bases, with 19 bases separating them. The CDR3 sequence is 16 residues long. The CDR3 sequence is CASSLDGVGSDNEAFF. The CDR3 coding sequence is TGTGCCAGCAGTTTAGATGGGGTCGGGTCGGATAATGAAGCTTTCTTT.

There are a few counts of this clonotype. The V and J genes are TRBV10-3 and TRBJ2-7; D perhaps matches TRBD2 (6 bases). The CDR3 consists of 15 residues. The V gene's germline CDR1 is ENHRY and CDR2 SYGVKD. The V end lost 4 bases, the J end lost 5 bases, and 18 bases lay between the germline ends. The CDR3 sequence: CAISAGLAERDEQYF. The CDR3 nucleotides read TGTGCCATCAGTGCCGGCTTAGCGGAGCGGGACGAGCAGTACTTC.

The chain uses TRBV7-9 and TRBJ2-1; D ambiguous. V was shortened by 5 bases and J by 16 bases, with 21 bases between the two germline ends. Germline V CDR1 and CDR2: SEHNR, FQNEAQ (reference sequence). The CDR3 loop spans 13 amino acids. CDR3 coding DNA: TGTGCCAGCAGCCCTAGACTGGGAAATAGTGGATTCTTC. Translated: CASSPRLGNSGFF.

In its sample, this clonotype was seen many times. The chain uses TRBV7-2 and TRBJ2-2, with D unclear. Trimming shortened V by 0 bases and J by 5 bases, and 7 bases separated the two germline ends. The germline gives CDR1 SGHTA, CDR2 FQGNSA. The CDR3 extends over 14 amino acids. CDR3 sequence: CASSLAEGTGELFF. In DNA form, the CDR3 reads TGTGCCAGCAGCTTAGCGGAAGGGACCGGGGAGCTGTTTTTT.

The V gene is TRBV4-3, the J gene TRBJ2-3, with 10 bases that match TRBD1. After removal of 3 bases from V and 4 bases from J, the junction contained 4 bases not matched to a gene. The CDR3 consists of 15 residues. The germline gives CDR1 LGHNA, CDR2 YSLEER. The DNA of the CDR3 is TGCGCCAGCAGCCAGGGACAGGGGATCGCAGATACGCAGTATTTT. Amino acid sequence: CASSQGQGIADTQYF.

The chain carries TRBV25-1 and TRBJ2-2, with unresolved D. This CDR3 comprises 12 residues. Trimming cost V 6 bases and J 6 bases, with 8 bases left between them. Per germline, CDR1 MGHDK and CDR2 SYGVNS. CDR3 sequence: CASRDPPGELFF. In DNA form, the CDR3 reads TGTGCCAGCAGGGACCCGCCCGGGGAGCTGTTTTTT.

This clonotype was found many times. The CDR3 here is CASSYPGQARDEQFF. CDR3 in DNA: TGTGCCAGCAGCTATCCGGGACAGGCGCGTGATGAGCAGTTCTTC. The J gene is TRBJ2-1, the V gene TRBV7-8, with 8 bases matching TRBD1. Germline V gene sequence: CDR1 SGHVS, CDR2 FQNEAQ. The CDR3 sequence is 15 residues long. The J segment lost 8 bases and the V segment lost 4 bases, leaving 10 bases of the junction unmatched.

The chain combines TRBV7-6 with TRBJ2-7; the D gene is possibly TRBD1 (5 bases). In germline, CDR1 is SGHVS, CDR2 FNYEAQ. The CDR3 has 14 residues. V was trimmed by 4 bases and J by 3 bases, leaving 13 bases between them. CDR3 region: CASSSDIAYYEQYF. The CDR3 nucleotides are TGTGCCAGCAGCTCGGACATTGCCTACTACGAGCAGTACTTC.

The V and J genes are TRBV5-4 and TRBJ1-2, with D possibly matching TRBD1 (5 bases). V lost 4 bases and J 8 bases, leaving 12 bases between the germline ends. This CDR3 comprises 12 residues. Per the germline V gene, CDR1 is SGHNT and CDR2 is YYREEE (reference sequence). The CDR3, as DNA: TGTGCCAGCAGCGCGGGACCCCTAGGCTACACCTTC. Amino acid sequence: CASSAGPLGYTF. Full variable domain (missing parts from reference TRBV5-4 and TRBJ1-2): ETGVTQSPTHLIKTRGQQVTLRCSSQSGHNTVSWYQQALGQGPQFIFQYYREEENGRGNFPPRFSGLQFPNYSSELNVNALELDDSALYLCASSAGPLGYTFGSGTRLTVV.

This chain links TRBV7-2 with TRBJ2-5; tentative D call: TRBD2 (5 bases). Germline loops: CDR1 SGHTA, CDR2 FQGNSA. Trimming took 0 bases from V and 4 from J, leaving 12 bases between them. This CDR3 region has 15 residues. The CDR3 spells CASSLAEAVIETQYF. DNA of the CDR3: TGTGCCAGCAGCTTAGCGGAGGCGGTTATAGAGACCCAGTACTTC.

The chain couples TRBV11-2 to TRBJ1-3; D not resolved. Trimming removed 0 bases at V and 1 base at J, with 10 bases between. This CDR3 is built from 16 residues. Germline V gives CDR1 SGHAT, CDR2 FQNNGV. The CDR3 region is CASSLEARSSGNTIYF. The CDR3 DNA follows: TGTGCCAGCAGCTTAGAGGCTCGATCGTCTGGAAACACCATATATTTT.

The chain combines TRBV27 with TRBJ2-1, with 15 bases lining up with TRBD2. The CDR3 consists of 18 residues. The germline V gene encodes CDR1 MNHEY and CDR2 SMNVEV (reference sequence). Trimming took 1 base from V and 11 from J; bases not matched to a gene: 12. This CDR3 reads CASSLYAGPGLAGGKQFF. The CDR3 DNA reads as TGTGCCAGCAGTTTATACGCGGGACCGGGACTAGCGGGGGGCAAGCAGTTCTTC.

This clonotype was found a few times. The genes are TRBV19 and TRBJ2-1, with D hard to call. CDR1 is LNHDA, CDR2 SQIVND, per germline (reference sequence). The V end lost 3 bases, the J end lost 4 bases, and 10 bases lay between the germline ends. This CDR3 is 14 amino acids long. CDR3 sequence reads: CASSIRPIYNEQFF. CDR3 DNA: TGTGCCAGTAGTATCCGGCCAATATACAATGAGCAGTTCTTC.

This clonotype was counted between two and nine times. The gene calls are TRBV14 and TRBJ2-1, with TRBD1 matching 8 bases. V dropped 4 bases and J dropped 7; count of bases not matched to a gene: 12. Germline loops: CDR1 SGHDN, CDR2 FVKESK. The CDR3 is made up of 16 amino acids. CDR3 amino acids: CASSPKGYRGKNEQFF. In DNA form, the CDR3 reads TGTGCCAGCAGCCCTAAAGGGTACAGGGGGAAAAATGAGCAGTTCTTC.

The chain employs TRBV7-9 and TRBJ2-1; unclear D gene. The CDR3 covers 14 residues. V was trimmed by 3 bases and J by 6 bases, leaving 12 bases between them. Germline V gene lookup returns CDR1 SEHNR and CDR2 FQNEAQ (reference sequence). CDR3 residues: CASSFERVLNEQFF. As DNA, the CDR3 is TGTGCCAGCAGCTTCGAAAGAGTGCTCAATGAGCAGTTCTTC.

This chain connects TRBV19 to TRBJ1-1; tentative D call: TRBD1 (5 bases). The CDR3 covers 15 residues. V was pared by 3 bases and J by 2 bases, with 13 bases between. Germline CDR1 LNHDA, CDR2 SQIVND (reference sequence). In DNA form, the CDR3 reads TGTGCCAGTAGTATGTTTCGGCAGGGAAACACTGAAGCTTTCTTT. Encoded protein: CASSMFRQGNTEAFF.

The genes are TRBV5-6 and TRBJ1-1; no definite D call. This CDR3 comprises 12 residues. V lost 4 bases to trimming and J lost 1 base, with 5 bases between them. Germline CDR1 and CDR2: SGHDT and YYEEEE. DNA for the CDR3: TGTGCCAGCAGCACACAGAACACTGAAGCTTTCTTT. As protein: CASSTQNTEAFF.

This clonotype came up a few times. The chain links TRBV25-1 to TRBJ2-5; D call uncertain. Germline CDR1 and CDR2: MGHDK and SYGVNS. V dropped 4 bases and J dropped 3 bases, with 12 bases sitting between them. This CDR3 region has 14 residues. The CDR3 sequence: CASSGPRRKETQYF. The CDR3 nucleotides read TGTGCCAGCAGTGGGCCAAGGAGAAAAGAGACCCAGTACTTC.

The chain carries TRBV9 and TRBJ2-5, with TRBD2 as a possible D gene (6 bases). CDR3 size: 15 residues. The germline V gene has CDR1 SGDLS and CDR2 YYNGEE. The germline V and J ends were trimmed by 4 bases and 1 base, with 14 bases remaining between them. CDR3 sequence (DNA): TGTGCCAGCAGCCCCGGTCGGGGGTTCCAAGAGACCCAGTACTTC. Residues: CASSPGRGFQETQYF. The full variable domain, completed using reference TRBV9 and TRBJ2-5, is DSGVTQTPKHLITATGQRVTLRCSPRSGDLSVYWYQQSLDQGLQFLIQYYNGEERAKGNILERFSAQQFPDLHSELNLSSLELGDSALYFCASSPGRGFQETQYFGPGTRLLVL.

This clonotype turned up a few times. The chain joins TRBV5-4 to TRBJ2-7, with D possibly TRBD1 on 6 matching bases. This CDR3 has 14 residues. V lost 4 bases to trimming and J lost 5 bases, with 16 bases between them. The germline V gene has CDR1 SGHNT and CDR2 YYREEE (reference sequence). The CDR3 nucleotides are TGTGCCAGCAGCGCCCAGCACAGGGTACACGAGCAGTACTTC. Its protein product is CASSAQHRVHEQYF.

As to this clonotype: One end of the junction is discordant with germline, which a read error may explain. This rearrangement joins TRBV12-3 or TRBV12-4 to TRBJ1-4; D is ambiguous. This CDR3 contains 14 residues. The CDR3 region is CASTETATNEKLFF. The DNA of the CDR3 is TGCGCCAGCACCGAAACAGCAACTAATGAAAAACTGTTTTTT.

The chain couples TRBV4-3 to TRBJ1-1; a weak D match, TRBD1 (5 bases). The CDR3 extends over 14 amino acids. Between the trimmed V and J ends, which lost 0 bases and 4 bases, there was a span of 9 bases. Germline values: CDR1 LGHNA, CDR2 YSLEER. The CDR3 sequence: CASSQERGVTEAFF. DNA for the CDR3: TGCGCCAGCAGCCAAGAAAGGGGAGTCACTGAAGCTTTCTTT.

This clonotype has only a few counts. The chain joins TRBV7-9 to TRBJ2-3; 8 positions match TRBD2. The V gene end was trimmed by 4 bases and the J gene end by 4 bases; junction bases not matched to a gene: 7. This CDR3 has 15 amino acids. The germline CDR1 and CDR2 sequences are SEHNR and FQNEAQ (reference sequence). CDR3: CASSSSGLVADTQYF. Here the CDR3 DNA reads TGTGCCAGCAGCTCATCGGGACTAGTGGCAGATACGCAGTATTTT.

This clonotype came up once. V usage is TRBV28 and J usage is TRBJ2-5, with no clear D. CDR1 and CDR2 (germline): MDHEN, SYDVKM. CDR3 length: 17 amino acids. V lost 3 bases to trimming and J lost 5 bases, with 22 bases between them. In DNA, the CDR3 is TGTGCCAGCAGTTTCAGGAGTCTAACAACCTTGGGGGAGACCCAGTACTTC. Protein: CASSFRSLTTLGETQYF.

This rearrangement joins TRBV2 to TRBJ2-1, with TRBD2 identical over 10 bases. Trimming cost V 5 bases and J 2 bases; bases outside gene matches: 3. The CDR3 spans 15 residues. Germline V gene sequence: CDR1 SNHLY, CDR2 FYNNEI. DNA for the CDR3: TGTGCCAGCAGTCCCAGCGGGGGGGCCTACAATGAGCAGTTCTTC. Its protein product is CASSPSGGAYNEQFF. The full variable domain, completed using reference TRBV2 and TRBJ2-1, is EPEVTQTPSHQVTQMGQEVILRCVPISNHLYFYWYRQILGQKVEFLVSFYNNEISEKSEIFDDQFSVERPDGSNFTLKIRSTKLEDSAMYFCASSPSGGAYNEQFFGPGTRLTVL.

The V gene is TRBV7-4, the J gene TRBJ2-1; 7 nucleotides line up with TRBD1. The CDR3 runs 14 residues. With 0 bases clipped from V and 8 bases from J, the junction kept 4 bases outside the gene matches. Per germline, CDR1 SGHVT and CDR2 SQSDAQ. CDR3 sequence reads: CASSLAADRDEQFF. The DNA of the CDR3 is TGTGCCAGCAGCTTAGCTGCCGACAGGGATGAGCAGTTCTTC.

The chain recombines TRBV4-1 with TRBJ2-7, with D possibly TRBD1 on 6 matching bases. This CDR3 contains 15 residues. The germline V and J ends were trimmed by 0 bases and 7 bases, with 16 bases remaining between them. From germline, CDR1 is MGHRA and CDR2 YSYEKL. The CDR3 region has the DNA TGCGCCAGCAGCCAAGATAGGGGGTCAGCGGAGGAGCAGTACTTC. Translating it yields CASSQDRGSAEEQYF.

The chain recombines TRBV6-1 with TRBJ1-5, with 8 bases lining up with TRBD1. Trimming at V came to 2 bases and at J to 6 bases, leaving 3 bases not matched to a gene. This CDR3 spans 14 amino acids. Germline V lookup: CDR1 MNHNS, CDR2 SASEGT. The CDR3 DNA is TGTGCCAGCAGTGAATGGGACAGGTTTCAGCCCCAGCATTTT. It encodes CASSEWDRFQPQHF.

The table lists this clonotype with a few counts. This chain connects TRBV7-6 to TRBJ1-6; unclear D gene. This CDR3 is built from 14 residues. Germline CDR1 is SGHVS and CDR2 is FNYEAQ. Trimming removed 2 bases at V and 10 bases at J, with 12 bases between. The CDR3 bases are TGTGCCAGCAGCTTACGTTCCTCTGGGTCACCCCTCCACTTT. This gives the protein CASSLRSSGSPLHF.

The CDR3 nucleotides read TGTGCCAGCAGGACAGGGGTTTCCTACGAGCAGTACTTC. It yields the protein CASRTGVSYEQYF. This rearrangement joins TRBV7-6 to TRBJ2-7; TRBD1 agrees at 8 bases. Germline CDR1 is SGHVS and CDR2 is FNYEAQ. The CDR3 has 13 residues. The junction had 2 bases not matched to a gene; V was cut back by 6 bases and J by 1 base. The whole variable domain, filled in from reference TRBV7-6 and TRBJ2-7, reads GAGVSQSPRYKVTKRGQDVALRCDPISGHVSLYWYRQALGQGPEFLTYFNYEAQQDKSGLPNDRFSAERPEGSISTLTIQRTEQRDSAMYRCASRTGVSYEQYFGPGTRLTVT.

This clonotype has at least ten counts. This chain connects TRBV6-5 to TRBJ1-2; D is unresolved. V gave up 0 bases and J gave up 4 bases, with 9 bases separating them. Germline CDR1 and CDR2: MNHEY and SVGAGI. This CDR3 region has 14 residues. The CDR3 coding sequence is TGTGCCAGCAGTTACTCGTCGACTCTCTATGGCTACACCTTC. It yields the protein CASSYSSTLYGYTF.

This clonotype was seen a few times. J is TRBJ2-7 and V is TRBV6-6; D gene uncertain. Trimming took 4 bases from V and 6 from J, leaving 7 bases between them. The V gene's germline CDR1 is MNHNY and CDR2 SVGAGI (reference sequence). The CDR3 totals 11 residues. In DNA form, the CDR3 reads TGTGCCAGCAGTTCGGCGCTCGAGCAGTACTTC. It specifies CASSSALEQYF.